The 20 T cell receptor beta chains reported below all come from one sample, sequenced in a study of response to subunit inactivated influenza vaccine (dated by TCRdb to the late 2010s). Libraries were built with RT-PCR. Sequenced on an Illumina HiSeq 2500. Clones were called with MiXCR by TCRdb after fastp trimmed the public reads at Q25, and only in-frame beta chains were retained. Identical CDR3 proteins give one entry, which carries the most common genes and DNA. The sample records 710,000 or so distinct CDR3 sequences, 15% to 17% of which are singletons. More than 9% of the sample lies in the top ten. This material consisted of PBMCs from blood, taken less than 13 days after vaccination. The receptors here all came from a man aged 50-59 years who received an inactivated influenza vaccine. Donor details come from another sample of the same person, matched by shared clones.

The chain has TRBV20-1 and TRBJ2-1; TRBD2 aligns across 7 bases. This CDR3 contains 13 residues. Germline trimming cut 4 bases from V and 6 bases from J; bases unmatched to any gene: 6. Germline values: CDR1 DFQATT, CDR2 SNEGSKA (reference sequence). The CDR3 protein is CSATAGVRNEQFF. CDR3 sequence (DNA): TGCAGTGCTACGGCGGGGGTTCGCAATGAGCAGTTCTTC.

This clonotype has a handful of counts. CDR3 sequence: CASSSWGSSYEQYF. In DNA, the CDR3 is TGTGCCAGCAGTTCCTGGGGGAGCTCCTACGAGCAGTACTTC. This sequence joins TRBV6-5 and TRBJ2-7, with D tentatively TRBD1 or TRBD2 (5 bases each). Germline-derived CDR1 and CDR2 are MNHEY and SVGAGI. This CDR3 has 14 residues. V lost 4 bases to trimming and J lost 0 bases, with 10 bases between them.

This chain uses TRBV5-5 with TRBJ2-5; the D gene could be TRBD1 or TRBD2 (5 bases each). V shed 2 bases and J shed 5 bases, with 16 bases lying between them. The CDR3 spans 15 residues. Germline V gives CDR1 SGHKS, CDR2 YYEKEE (reference sequence). Here the CDR3 DNA reads TGTGCCAGCAGCTTTGGGACCTTCAGTGGGGAGACCCAGTACTTC. This gives the protein CASSFGTFSGETQYF.

This clonotype was counted only a few times. The CDR3 loop reads CASSPRGGSTDTQYF. DNA for the CDR3: TGTGCCAGCAGCCCTCGGGGGGGTAGCACAGATACGCAGTATTTT. This chain connects TRBV7-2 to TRBJ2-3; 8 bases are a match to TRBD2. With 5 bases clipped from V and 0 bases from J, the junction kept 4 bases outside the gene matches. This CDR3 is built from 15 residues. The germline CDR1 and CDR2 sequences are SGHTA and FQGNSA.

This chain joins TRBV10-3 and TRBJ2-3, with a weak D call TRBD2 (5 bases). Germline values: CDR1 ENHRY, CDR2 SYGVKD. The CDR3 runs to 14 residues. V shed 11 bases and J shed 5 bases, with 20 bases lying between them. CDR3 nucleotide sequence: TGTGCCGCCAGAAGCGGACGATCCGGAGATACGCAGTATTTT. This gives the protein CAARSGRSGDTQYF.

This clonotype was counted between two and nine times. The J gene is TRBJ1-1, the V gene TRBV29-1; D gene uncertain. The CDR3 has 11 amino acids. Germline V gene data show CDR1 as SQVTM and CDR2 as ANQGSEA. V lost 5 bases to trimming and J lost 8 bases, with 12 bases between them. The CDR3 region is CSVQTAFEAFF. In nucleotides, the CDR3 is TGCAGCGTTCAGACTGCATTCGAAGCTTTCTTT.

The chain employs TRBV5-1 and TRBJ2-7; either TRBD1 or TRBD2 may supply D (5 bases each). V gave up 4 bases and J gave up 9 bases, with 20 bases separating them. This CDR3 is built from 14 residues. Per the germline V gene, CDR1 is SGHRS and CDR2 is YFSETQ. DNA of the CDR3: TGCGCCAGCAGCCCCCGGGACCATCTACGAGGGCAGTACTTC. Protein product: CASSPRDHLRGQYF.

This clonotype has ten or more counts. This chain links TRBV20-1 with TRBJ2-5, with D possibly matching TRBD1 (6 bases). CDR3 length: 13 residues. Trimming removed 6 bases at V and 0 bases at J, with 11 bases between. CDR1 and CDR2 (germline): DFQATT, SNEGSKA (reference sequence). As DNA, the CDR3 is TGCAGTGCCAACAGGGCGTACCAAGAGACCCAGTACTTC. It translates to CSANRAYQETQYF.

The chain combines TRBV5-1 with TRBJ2-7; 8 nucleotides line up with TRBD2. V lost 0 bases, J lost 5 bases, and 7 bases stayed unmatched. CDR3 length equals 15 residues. Germline assignment: CDR1 SGHRS and CDR2 YFSETQ. This CDR3 reads CASSLGSGLADEQYF. CDR3 DNA sequence: TGCGCCAGCAGCTTGGGGTCAGGACTAGCTGACGAGCAGTACTTC.

The genes are TRBV2 and TRBJ2-7; no reliable D call. The V end was cut by 0 bases, the J end by 3 bases, with 3 bases between. Germline V gene lookup returns CDR1 SNHLY and CDR2 FYNNEI. This CDR3 is 12 amino acids long. The CDR3: CASSEALYEQYF. DNA of the CDR3: TGTGCCAGCAGTGAAGCCCTCTACGAGCAGTACTTC.

This chain uses TRBV6-2 or TRBV6-3 with TRBJ1-2; D unresolved. Trimming pared 2 bases from V and 4 bases from J, leaving 8 bases between. The CDR3 loop spans 13 amino acids. Looked up from germline, CDR1 is MNHEY and CDR2 is SVGEGT. Here the CDR3 DNA reads TGTGCCAGCAGTTACGTACGCGGCTATGGCTACACCTTC. Amino acid sequence: CASSYVRGYGYTF.

This clonotype occurred many times. V and J are TRBV7-9 and TRBJ2-1; TRBD1 agrees at 8 bases. CDR1 and CDR2 (germline): SEHNR, FQNEAQ (reference sequence). The length of the CDR3 is 16 residues. With 5 bases clipped from V and 1 base from J, the junction kept 7 bases outside the gene matches. CDR3 amino acids: CASSPDRGVSYNEQFF. CDR3 in DNA: TGTGCCAGCAGCCCCGACAGGGGAGTGTCCTACAATGAGCAGTTCTTC.

Concerning this clonotype: The CDR3 end shows no conserved phenylalanine or tryptophan, and so a read error is likely. The J gene is TRBJ2-1, the V gene TRBV20-1; TRBD1 agrees at 7 bases. The CDR3 covers 14 residues. Germline V gene data show CDR1 as DFQATT and CDR2 as SNEGSKA (reference sequence). The J segment lost 2 bases and the V segment lost 4 bases, leaving 5 bases of the junction unmatched. CDR3 loop: CSAKWDRTYNEQFL. Here the CDR3 DNA reads TGCAGTGCTAAGTGGGACAGAACCTACAATGAGCAGTTCCTC.

This clonotype was detected a few times. The V call is TRBV29-1, the J call TRBJ2-7; D is perhaps TRBD1 (5 bases). Germline V CDR1 and CDR2: SQVTM, ANQGSEA. The CDR3 sequence is 15 residues long. Trimming removed 1 base at V and 0 bases at J, with 13 bases between. The CDR3 nucleotides read TGCAGCGTTGAAGCCCAGTACAGGAACTCCTACGAGCAGTACTTC. This codes for CSVEAQYRNSYEQYF.

The chain employs TRBV7-9 and TRBJ2-3, with D tentatively TRBD2 (5 bases). The CDR3 runs 14 residues. Trimming removed 6 bases at V and 6 bases at J, with 16 bases between. In germline, CDR1 is SEHNR, CDR2 FQNEAQ (reference sequence). The CDR3 spells CASRTTGRLDTQYF. CDR3 bases: TGTGCCAGCAGGACTACTGGACGTCTGGATACGCAGTATTTT.

The chain carries TRBV19 and TRBJ2-1; TRBD2 agrees at 10 bases. V trimming: 1 base; J trimming: 2 bases; junction bases outside the gene matches: 2. The germline CDR1 and CDR2 sequences are LNHDA and SQIVND (reference sequence). The CDR3 runs 16 residues. The CDR3 DNA reads TGTGCCAGTAGTATAGGGGGACTAGCGCCCTACAATGAGCAGTTCTTC. The encoded protein is CASSIGGLAPYNEQFF.

The V and J genes are TRBV4-2 and TRBJ2-1; 10 bases agree with TRBD2. Germline CDR1 and CDR2: LGHNA and YNFKEQ. Trimming cost V 1 base and J 0 bases; bases outside gene matches: 12. CDR3 size: 20 residues. CDR3 loop: CASSQGWALAGVGSYNEQFF. As DNA, the CDR3 is TGTGCCAGCAGCCAAGGTTGGGCGCTAGCGGGAGTAGGCTCCTACAATGAGCAGTTCTTC.

This rearrangement joins TRBV4-3 to TRBJ1-3; D gene uncertain. The CDR3 loop spans 18 amino acids. CDR1 is LGHNA and CDR2 is YSLEER in the germline V gene. Trimming took off 0 bases at V and 2 bases at J, with 17 bases between the two ends. The CDR3 DNA reads as TGCGCCAGCAGCCAAGATCCTGTGAGCACCACCACTGGAAACACCATATATTTT. Its protein product is CASSQDPVSTTTGNTIYF.

The V gene is TRBV2, the J gene TRBJ1-6; maybe TRBD1 (6 bases). V shed 5 bases and J shed 8 bases, with 22 bases lying between them. The CDR3 spans 17 residues. Germline CDR1 and CDR2: SNHLY and FYNNEI. CDR3 protein: CASSTSGTILSYSPLHF. The DNA of the CDR3 is TGTGCCAGCAGTACGTCCGGGACAATCTTGTCGTATTCACCCCTCCACTTT.

This clonotype was recorded at least ten times. The J gene is TRBJ2-5, the V gene TRBV5-6, with TRBD1 matching over 7 bases. After removal of 3 bases from V and 1 base from J, the junction contained 12 bases not matched to a gene. CDR1 SGHDT and CDR2 YYEEEE come from the germline V gene. The CDR3 covers 17 residues. This chain's CDR3 is CASSSSNRGPAQETQYF. CDR3 bases: TGTGCCAGCAGCTCCTCCAACAGGGGACCCGCCCAAGAGACCCAGTACTTC.